These 16 T cell receptor beta chains share one sample of origin, sequenced in a study of T cells in Graves' hyperthyroidism and ophthalmopathy. Amplified TCR beta CDR3 regions derived from RNA transcripts. The HTBI primer set was used in a first-round RT-PCR of the TCR CDR3. TCRdb re-analysed the multiplex PCR reads in MiXCR, keeping a single row per CDR3 protein. Of 300,000 to 400,000 distinct CDR3 sequences in the sample, around 14% were seen once. Sequenced material: blood. The origin of the receptors is a woman in her late teens or twenties with Graves' hyperthyroidism.

This chain connects TRBV3-1 to TRBJ1-2, with a weak D call TRBD1 (6 bases). V was clipped by 1 base and J by 3 bases, with 18 bases between them. This CDR3 contains 17 residues. Germline V gene lookup returns CDR1 LGHDT and CDR2 YNNKEL (reference sequence). The chain's CDR3 is CASSQVFDWGRDYGYTF. CDR3 DNA: TGTGCCAGCAGCCAAGTTTTTGATTGGGGGCGCGACTATGGCTACACCTTC.

The V call is TRBV5-6, the J call TRBJ1-6, with D hard to call. The CDR3 spans 14 residues. Deletions cut 4 bases from V and 9 bases from J, with 14 bases between. Germline CDR1 reads SGHDT; CDR2 reads YYEEEE. CDR3 in DNA: TGTGCCAGCAGCCGAACAATTTTTGGTTCACCCCTCCACTTT. It encodes CASSRTIFGSPLHF.

This clonotype was observed at least ten times. The chain combines TRBV2 with TRBJ2-1; 9 bases are shared with TRBD1. Germline lookup yields CDR1 SNHLY and CDR2 FYNNEI. J lost 8 bases, V lost 6 bases, and 8 bases had no gene match. This CDR3 comprises 14 residues. This CDR3 reads CASSQNRGRDEQFF. The CDR3 DNA reads TGTGCCAGCAGCCAAAACAGGGGGCGAGATGAGCAGTTCTTC.

The chain has TRBV7-2 and TRBJ1-2, with 10 bases lining up with TRBD1. This CDR3 has 15 amino acids. Germline-derived CDR1 and CDR2 are SGHTA and FQGNSA. The J segment lost 7 bases and the V segment lost 3 bases, leaving 8 bases of the junction unmatched. This CDR3 is CASSLGPDRGPGYTF. The CDR3 DNA sequence: TGTGCCAGCAGCTTGGGGCCCGACAGGGGGCCTGGCTACACCTTC.

This clonotype has at least ten counts. The rearrangement links TRBV20-1 to TRBJ1-1, with 7 bases aligning to TRBD1. The trim removed 2 bases at V and 0 bases at J, leaving 24 bases unmatched. The CDR3 spans 21 residues. Germline CDR1 and CDR2: DFQATT and SNEGSKA (reference sequence). CDR3: CSARSIKSSFRQGPMNTEAFF. The CDR3 coding sequence is TGCAGTGCTAGATCAATCAAGTCATCATTTAGACAGGGTCCCATGAACACTGAAGCTTTCTTT.

For this clonotype: A much larger clone sits a single nucleotide away, making a read error possible. No conserved phenylalanine or tryptophan is present at the end of the CDR3, so a read error is the likely explanation. V gene TRBV28 combines with J gene TRBJ2-7; no clear D gene. This CDR3 is built from 11 residues. From germline, CDR1 is MDHEN and CDR2 SYDVKM. Trimming pared 3 bases from V and 6 bases from J, leaving 6 bases between. The CDR3, as DNA: TGTGCCAGCAGTTTTAGGACCGAGCAGTACCTC. Translating it yields CASSFRTEQYL.

This clonotype came up many times. J is TRBJ1-6 and V is TRBV12-3 or TRBV12-4, with 8 nucleotides matching TRBD1. This CDR3 is 19 amino acids long. Germline trimming cut 0 bases from V and 2 bases from J; bases unmatched to any gene: 9. CDR3: CASSLARTGNATYNSPLHF. As DNA, the CDR3 is TGTGCCAGCAGTTTAGCCCGGACAGGGAATGCCACCTATAATTCACCCCTCCACTTT.

This chain links TRBV5-4 with TRBJ2-2, with D perhaps TRBD1 or TRBD2 (5 bases each). The V gene's germline CDR1 is SGHNT and CDR2 YYREEE (reference sequence). V lost 0 bases and J 5 bases, leaving 8 bases between the germline ends. The CDR3 extends over 14 amino acids. The chain's CDR3 is CASSLAGRTGELFF. CDR3 DNA: TGTGCCAGCAGCTTGGCGGGGCGGACCGGGGAGCTGTTTTTT. Full variable domain (missing parts from reference TRBV5-4 and TRBJ2-2): ETGVTQSPTHLIKTRGQQVTLRCSSQSGHNTVSWYQQALGQGPQFIFQYYREEENGRGNFPPRFSGLQFPNYSSELNVNALELDDSALYLCASSLAGRTGELFFGEGSRLTVL.

This clonotype was counted only a few times. The chain is built from TRBV5-1 and TRBJ2-5, with 8 bases matching TRBD1. There are 17 residues in the CDR3. The germline V gene has CDR1 SGHRS and CDR2 YFSETQ. V shed 1 base, J shed 2 bases, and the junction held 10 bases outside the gene matches. The CDR3 coding sequence is TGCGCCAGCAGCTTGAGGGTGGACAGGGCCATTCAAGAGACCCAGTACTTC. Its translation is CASSLRVDRAIQETQYF.

The chain is built from TRBV12-3 or TRBV12-4 and TRBJ2-3; TRBD1 matches at 7 bases. The CDR3 extends over 15 amino acids. The J segment lost 6 bases and the V segment lost 7 bases, leaving 13 bases of the junction unmatched. For the CDR3, the DNA is TGTGCCAGCAACCAAGGGACAGCGCAGATGGATACGCAGTATTTT. Translating gives CASNQGTAQMDTQYF.

This clonotype has at least ten counts. This chain joins TRBV6-1 and TRBJ2-7; TRBD1 matches 8 bases. The CDR3 is 14 amino acids. Germline V gene sequence: CDR1 MNHNS, CDR2 SASEGT. Germline trimming cut 4 bases from V and 7 bases from J; bases unmatched to any gene: 9. DNA of the CDR3: TGTGCCAGCAGTGCTACCCAGGGGGCGGGTGAGCAGTACTTC. Protein product: CASSATQGAGEQYF.

The chain joins TRBV28 to TRBJ1-4; D ambiguous. The CDR3 consists of 15 residues. Trimming pared 5 bases from V and 1 base from J, leaving 11 bases between. CDR1 is MDHEN, CDR2 SYDVKM, per germline. CDR3 in DNA: TGTGCCAGCAGTCCCTCGGACGGAACTAATGAAAAACTGTTTTTT. Protein product: CASSPSDGTNEKLFF.

This clonotype was seen a handful of times. The chain recombines TRBV7-9 with TRBJ2-7; the D gene is possibly TRBD1 (5 bases). Germline V gene lookup returns CDR1 SEHNR and CDR2 FQNEAQ (reference sequence). With 1 base removed from V and 2 bases from J, the gap between germline ends came to 12 bases. This CDR3 contains 15 residues. The chain's CDR3 is CASSLDQGFPYEQYF. For the CDR3, the DNA is TGTGCCAGCAGCTTAGATCAGGGCTTCCCCTACGAGCAGTACTTC. Full variable domain (missing parts from reference TRBV7-9 and TRBJ2-7): DTGVSQNPRHKITKRGQNVTFRCDPISEHNRLYWYRQTLGQGPEFLTYFQNEAQLEKSRLLSDRFSAERPKGSFSTLEIQRTEQGDSAMYLCASSLDQGFPYEQYFGPGTRLTVT.

This clonotype was seen many times. J is TRBJ1-1 and V is TRBV2; D is unresolved. Germline V gene lookup returns CDR1 SNHLY and CDR2 FYNNEI. The CDR3 is made up of 12 amino acids. The V end was cut by 9 bases, the J end by 1 base, with 9 bases between. Here the CDR3 reads CASRVGNTEAFF. The CDR3 DNA follows: TGTGCCAGTAGGGTCGGGAACACTGAAGCTTTCTTT.

This clonotype has ten or more counts. This chain joins TRBV20-1 and TRBJ1-1; maybe TRBD1 (5 bases). The germline V and J ends were trimmed by 6 bases and 0 bases, with 11 bases remaining between them. The germline V gene has CDR1 DFQATT and CDR2 SNEGSKA (reference sequence). CDR3 length: 13 amino acids. The CDR3 DNA reads TGCAGTGCCCTGGGGGAGGTGAACACTGAAGCTTTCTTT. Its protein is CSALGEVNTEAFF.

This chain's CDR3 is CASSLVGVQYF. The CDR3 coding sequence is TGTGCCAGCAGTTTGGTGGGCGTTCAGTACTTC. The chain uses TRBV12-3 or TRBV12-4 and TRBJ2-4, with unresolved D. CDR3 size: 11 residues. With 3 bases removed from V and 11 bases from J, the gap between germline ends came to 8 bases.